These 27 T cell receptor beta chains were sequenced from one sample in a study of T-cell reconstitution after alpha-beta-depleted transplantation in children. A library of TCRbeta sequences, prepared with unique molecular identifiers, was generated. TCRdb processed the PCR reads anew with MiXCR; each CDR3 protein has one entry. In the table there are roughly 610,000 distinct CDR3 sequences, roughly 10% of which are singletons. The sequences come from PBMCs from the stem cell graft donor, collected from the stem cell graft. These receptors were obtained from a human donor who donated a stem cell graft to a child with acute myeloid leukemia.

In the case of this clonotype: A junction end diverges from the germline sequence, so it may reflect a read error. The chain joins TRBV7-9 to TRBJ2-5, with 9 bases that match TRBD2. The CDR3 length is 17 residues. Per the germline V gene, CDR1 is SEHNR and CDR2 is FQNEAQ (reference sequence). For the CDR3, the DNA is TGTGCCAGCAGCCCCACCGTGGCTAGCGGGGACCAAGAGACCCAGTATTTC. Encoded protein: CASSPTVASGDQETQYF.

This sequence joins TRBV4-3 and TRBJ2-5, with D tentatively TRBD2 (6 bases). Germline lookup yields CDR1 LGHNA and CDR2 YSLEER. Trimming stripped 0 bases from V and 1 base from J, with 15 bases between. There are 17 residues in the CDR3. DNA for the CDR3: TGCGCCAGCAGCCAAGATACGAATTGGGGGGTCCAAGAGACCCAGTACTTC. This codes for CASSQDTNWGVQETQYF.

The CDR3 loop reads CASSGRLGRTHEQYF. The CDR3 DNA is TGTGCCAGCAGCGGGCGCTTGGGGAGAACACACGAGCAGTACTTC. This chain uses TRBV7-6 with TRBJ2-7; D might be TRBD2 (5 bases). The CDR3 length is 15 residues. The V gene's germline CDR1 is SGHVS and CDR2 FNYEAQ. Trimming pared 5 bases from V and 5 bases from J, leaving 19 bases between. The whole variable domain, filled in from reference TRBV7-6 and TRBJ2-7, reads GAGVSQSPRYKVTKRGQDVALRCDPISGHVSLYWYRQALGQGPEFLTYFNYEAQQDKSGLPNDRFSAERPEGSISTLTIQRTEQRDSAMYRCASSGRLGRTHEQYFGPGTRLTVT.

This clonotype has only a few counts. The genes are TRBV5-1 and TRBJ2-5; 10 nucleotides match TRBD2. V was pared by 4 bases and J by 2 bases, with 5 bases of the junction left unmatched. CDR1 is SGHRS and CDR2 is YFSETQ in the germline V gene. This CDR3 is built from 15 residues. DNA of the CDR3: TGCGCCAGCAGCACCGGGACTAGCGAGCAAGAGACCCAGTACTTC. Amino acids: CASSTGTSEQETQYF.

This clonotype has a count of ten or more. The chain combines TRBV20-1 with TRBJ2-1; 9 bases fit TRBD2. Germline-derived CDR1 and CDR2 are DFQATT and SNEGSKA (reference sequence). With 6 bases clipped from V and 2 bases from J, the junction kept 8 bases outside the gene matches. The CDR3 loop spans 15 amino acids. The CDR3 reads CSAHPTSGTYNEQFF. DNA of the CDR3: TGCAGTGCGCACCCGACTAGCGGAACCTACAATGAGCAGTTCTTC.

This clonotype has at least ten counts. The chain links TRBV29-1 to TRBJ2-5; no clear D. CDR3 length: 11 residues. Germline-derived CDR1 and CDR2 are SQVTM and ANQGSEA. Trimming took off 7 bases at V and 7 bases at J, with 13 bases between the two ends. DNA of the CDR3: TGCAGCGCCCCGGGCGGCGCGACCCAGTACTTC. Amino acid sequence: CSAPGGATQYF.

The chain joins TRBV20-1 to TRBJ2-7; TRBD2 matches at 11 bases. The CDR3 totals 14 residues. J was trimmed by 0 bases and V by 5 bases; bases with no gene match: 3. CDR1 is DFQATT, CDR2 SNEGSKA, per germline (reference sequence). CDR3 sequence: CSALAGGFSYEQYF. For the CDR3, the DNA is TGCAGTGCTCTAGCGGGAGGCTTCTCCTACGAGCAGTACTTC.

The chain has TRBV11-2 and TRBJ2-5, with a weak D call TRBD2 (6 bases). Germline V lookup: CDR1 SGHAT, CDR2 FQNNGV. There are 15 residues in the CDR3. V lost 5 bases, J lost 5 bases, and 18 bases lay in between. The CDR3 coding sequence is TGTGCCAGCAGCCAAAGCCGGACTACCCTGGAGACCCAGTACTTC. As protein: CASSQSRTTLETQYF.

This clonotype was picked up many times. The chain recombines TRBV15 with TRBJ2-3; D is undetermined. CDR1 is LNHNV and CDR2 is YYDKDF in the germline V gene (reference sequence). V gave up 0 bases and J gave up 5 bases, with 6 bases separating them. The CDR3 spans 13 residues. CDR3 coding DNA: TGTGCCACCAGCAGAGATCTATTAGATACGCAGTATTTT. It specifies CATSRDLLDTQYF.

This clonotype was observed at least ten times. This chain connects TRBV7-8 to TRBJ2-2; 14 positions agree with TRBD2. The CDR3 has 15 amino acids. Trimming at V came to 4 bases and at J to 8 bases, leaving 3 bases not matched to a gene. Germline CDR1 reads SGHVS; CDR2 reads FQNEAQ. CDR3: CASSSTSGREGELFF. DNA of the CDR3: TGTGCCAGCAGCTCGACTAGCGGGAGGGAAGGGGAGCTGTTTTTT.

As concerns this clonotype: Being one base from a much bigger clone, this may be a read error. The chain recombines TRBV20-1 with TRBJ2-3; 8 bases are a match to TRBD2. CDR3 length equals 14 residues. Germline CDR1 DFQATT, CDR2 SNEGSKA (reference sequence). CDR3 nucleotides: TGCAGCAGTCGAGCGGGAGTAATTTTAGATGCGCAGTATTTT. It specifies CSSRAGVILDAQYF.

This clonotype was observed at least ten times. This chain uses TRBV5-6 with TRBJ2-1, with 10 nucleotides matching TRBD2. Germline V gene data show CDR1 as SGHDT and CDR2 as YYEEEE. This CDR3 is built from 16 residues. After removal of 2 bases from V and 0 bases from J, the junction contained 2 bases not matched to a gene. In DNA form, the CDR3 reads TGTGCCAGCAGCTTCCTAGCGGGAGTCTCCTACAATGAGCAGTTCTTC. Its translation: CASSFLAGVSYNEQFF.

The chain couples TRBV7-2 to TRBJ2-5; D remains ambiguous. Trimming shortened V by 5 bases and J by 7 bases, and 14 bases separated the two germline ends. CDR1 is SGHTA, CDR2 FQGNSA, per germline. The CDR3 is 13 amino acids. CDR3 region: CASSERPERTQYF. CDR3 DNA sequence: TGTGCCAGCAGCGAACGTCCGGAGAGGACCCAGTACTTC.

This clonotype has more than one count but fewer than ten. V usage is TRBV4-3 and J usage is TRBJ2-7, with 12 bases lining up with TRBD2. From germline, CDR1 is LGHNA and CDR2 YSLEER. V dropped 4 bases and J dropped 5; count of bases not matched to a gene: 6. The CDR3 extends over 15 amino acids. CDR3 in amino acids: CASSPMGLAGNEQYF. The CDR3 nucleotides read TGCGCCAGCAGCCCAATGGGACTAGCGGGTAACGAGCAGTACTTC.

The sample holds a few counts of this clonotype. This chain connects TRBV28 to TRBJ2-5, with 8 nucleotides matching TRBD1. This CDR3 has 14 amino acids. The germline V gene encodes CDR1 MDHEN and CDR2 SYDVKM. After removal of 5 bases from V and 1 base from J, the junction contained 3 bases not matched to a gene. CDR3 region: CASSHTGGQETQYF. The CDR3 nucleotides are TGTGCCAGCAGTCACACAGGGGGCCAAGAGACCCAGTACTTC.

This chain uses TRBV30 with TRBJ2-7; 14 bases align to TRBD2. CDR1 GTSNPN and CDR2 SVGIG come from the germline V gene (reference sequence). V lost 8 bases and J lost 5; bases outside the gene matches: 5. The CDR3 has 13 amino acids. DNA of the CDR3: TGTGCCGGGGGGACTAGCGGGAGCCACGAGCAGTACTTC. Translating it yields CAGGTSGSHEQYF.

The chain links TRBV28 to TRBJ2-7; D possibly uses TRBD1 or TRBD2 (6 bases each). Trimming removed 3 bases from V and 12 bases from J, with 15 bases in between. Germline V gene lookup returns CDR1 MDHEN and CDR2 SYDVKM. The CDR3 has 12 amino acids. This chain's CDR3 is CASSFRGTRWYF. In DNA, the CDR3 is TGTGCCAGCAGTTTCCGGGGGACACGGTGGTACTTC.

The gene calls are TRBV20-1 and TRBJ2-7; D unresolved. Germline V gene lookup returns CDR1 DFQATT and CDR2 SNEGSKA (reference sequence). V gave up 0 bases and J gave up 3 bases, with 15 bases separating them. The CDR3 has 15 residues. The CDR3 reads CSARDLANLGYEQYF. In DNA form, the CDR3 reads TGCAGTGCTAGAGATTTGGCCAACCTTGGCTACGAGCAGTACTTC.

The V and J genes are TRBV29-1 and TRBJ2-3; 9 positions agree with TRBD2. The CDR3 is 14 residues long. Trimming at V came to 7 bases and at J to 1 base, leaving 6 bases not matched to a gene. Germline V gene lookup returns CDR1 SQVTM and CDR2 ANQGSEA. The CDR3 bases are TGCAGCGCCCCAATAGCGGGAGGCACAGATACGCAGTATTTT. It translates to CSAPIAGGTDTQYF.

The J gene is TRBJ2-3, the V gene TRBV12-3 or TRBV12-4; tentatively, D is TRBD1 (6 bases). The CDR3 has 15 residues. Trimming pared 6 bases from V and 0 bases from J, leaving 13 bases between. The CDR3 bases are TGTGCCAGCAGACCGTACAGGGCTAGCACAGATACGCAGTATTTT. Its protein product is CASRPYRASTDTQYF.

As to this clonotype: Given a much more abundant clone one base away, this may be a read error. The chain employs TRBV5-5 and TRBJ2-1, with a possible D match to TRBD2 (6 bases). Looked up from germline, CDR1 is SGHKS and CDR2 is YYEKEE (reference sequence). The length of the CDR3 is 13 residues. This CDR3 reads CANSLMGEDEQFF. CDR3 DNA sequence: TGTGCCAACAGCCTAATGGGGGAGGATGAGCAGTTCTTC.

The gene calls are TRBV20-1 and TRBJ2-5, with unresolved D. Germline V gene data show CDR1 as DFQATT and CDR2 as SNEGSKA (reference sequence). The CDR3 has 13 amino acids. With 3 bases removed from V and 1 base from J, the gap between germline ends came to 9 bases. The CDR3 region is CSASQGTQETQYF. The CDR3 region has the DNA TGCAGTGCTAGTCAAGGTACCCAAGAGACCCAGTACTTC.

This clonotype was counted only a few times. The CDR3 DNA follows: TGCGCCAGCAGCTACGGGACAGGGGGCCCCGGGGAGCTGTTTTTT. It yields the protein CASSYGTGGPGELFF. J is TRBJ2-2 and V is TRBV5-1; 12 positions match TRBD1. The germline V gene encodes CDR1 SGHRS and CDR2 YFSETQ. The CDR3 consists of 15 residues. Germline trimming cut 3 bases from V and 6 bases from J; bases unmatched to any gene: 3.

This clonotype was seen repeatedly, ten times or more. This chain links TRBV20-1 with TRBJ1-4; 9 positions agree with TRBD1. This CDR3 has 16 amino acids. With 0 bases clipped from V and 8 bases from J, the junction kept 10 bases outside the gene matches. The germline V gene has CDR1 DFQATT and CDR2 SNEGSKA (reference sequence). CDR3: CSARDSQGTGKEKLFF. In nucleotides, the CDR3 is TGCAGTGCTAGAGATTCACAGGGGACAGGGAAGGAAAAACTGTTTTTT.

This clonotype has more than one count but fewer than ten. The chain is built from TRBV7-2 and TRBJ1-1, with D possibly matching TRBD1 (5 bases). Trimming stripped 1 base from V and 1 base from J, with 10 bases between. This CDR3 comprises 15 residues. Germline lookup yields CDR1 SGHTA and CDR2 FQGNSA. Here the CDR3 DNA reads TGTGCCAGCAGCTTAGATGGCAGGGCGAACACTGAAGCTTTCTTT. Its protein product is CASSLDGRANTEAFF.

This clonotype has more than one count but fewer than ten. The chain joins TRBV29-1 to TRBJ2-7; 16 positions match TRBD2. The CDR3 has 15 amino acids. J gave up 7 bases and V 6 bases, and 9 bases lay outside the gene matches. CDR1 is SQVTM and CDR2 is ANQGSEA in the germline V gene. The CDR3 region is CSVPGTSGRVREQYF. CDR3 nucleotide sequence: TGCAGCGTCCCCGGGACTAGCGGGAGGGTAAGAGAGCAGTACTTC.

This chain uses TRBV7-9 with TRBJ2-1; a possible D gene is TRBD2 (6 bases). CDR1 SEHNR and CDR2 FQNEAQ come from the germline V gene (reference sequence). V shed 4 bases and J shed 5 bases, with 21 bases lying between them. This CDR3 region has 17 residues. This CDR3 reads CASSSQRLRGKNNEQFF. The CDR3 DNA is TGTGCCAGCAGCTCACAGCGTTTGCGCGGGAAAAACAATGAGCAGTTCTTC.